The 8 T cell receptor beta chains below all came from one sample that was sequenced in a study of OX40 agonist ivuxolimab in advanced cancers. Method: immunoSEQ multiplex PCR; TCRdb's copy keeps in-frame clones and lacks some. This sample has tens of thousands of clones; about nine tenths occur once, and the top ten carry 25%. Sequenced here: CD4+ or CD8+ T cells sorted from blood, sampled in a trial of the OX40 agonist ivuxolimab. All receptors derive from an adult with an advanced solid tumor such as melanoma, head and neck, liver or kidney cancer.

This chain uses TRBV5-5 with TRBJ1-3; D is unresolved. The CDR3 loop spans 15 amino acids. Per the germline V gene, CDR1 is SGHKS and CDR2 is YYEKEE (reference sequence). The V end lost 2 bases, the J end lost 0 bases, and 9 bases lay between the germline ends. CDR3 in DNA: TGTGCCAGCAGCTTAAGCGTTTCCTCTGGAAACACCATATATTTT. Residues: CASSLSVSSGNTIYF.

The rearrangement uses TRBV28 and TRBJ2-3; D assignment may be TRBD1 or TRBD2 (5 bases each). Germline V gene data show CDR1 as MDHEN and CDR2 as SYDVKM. Trimming left V 7 bases short and J 6 bases short, with 20 bases between. The CDR3 runs to 15 residues. The CDR3 spells CASTGEGMFLDTQYF. The CDR3 DNA sequence: TGTGCCAGCACCGGCGAGGGGATGTTCCTCGATACGCAGTATTTT. The variable domain in full, with the rest retrieved from reference TRBV28 and TRBJ2-3, is DVKVTQSSRYLVKRTGEKVFLECVQDMDHENMFWYRQDPGLGLRLIYFSYDVKMKEKGDIPEGYSVSREKKERFSLILESASTNQTSMYLCASTGEGMFLDTQYFGPGTRLTVL.

The rearrangement joins TRBV27 to TRBJ1-1; the D gene is possibly TRBD1 (6 bases). This CDR3 is 14 amino acids long. Germline V CDR1 and CDR2: MNHEY, SMNVEV (reference sequence). Trimming took off 5 bases at V and 0 bases at J, with 10 bases between the two ends. This CDR3 is CASSLSGVNTEAFF. DNA for the CDR3: TGTGCCAGCAGTCTCTCAGGGGTGAACACTGAAGCTTTCTTT.

This chain uses TRBV6-6 with TRBJ2-7, with D possibly TRBD2 on 6 matching bases. The CDR3 has 14 residues. The V gene's germline CDR1 is MNHNY and CDR2 SVGAGI (reference sequence). Trimming removed 0 bases at V and 6 bases at J, with 12 bases between. CDR3 sequence: CASSYSRDFFEQYF. Here the CDR3 DNA reads TGTGCCAGCAGTTACTCCCGGGACTTCTTCGAGCAGTACTTC.

The chain recombines TRBV6-1 with TRBJ2-7; 15 nucleotides match TRBD2. The CDR3 is 15 residues long. The ends lost 4 bases at V and 4 bases at J; junction bases unmatched: 2. Germline V gene data show CDR1 as MNHNS and CDR2 as SASEGT. CDR3 sequence: CASSVGTSGRYEQYF. The CDR3 DNA is TGTGCCAGCAGTGTTGGGACTAGCGGGAGGTACGAGCAGTACTTC.

This sequence joins TRBV15 and TRBJ2-3; perhaps TRBD1 as D (5 bases). This CDR3 is built from 15 residues. With 2 bases removed from V and 0 bases from J, the gap between germline ends came to 9 bases. The V gene's germline CDR1 is LNHNV and CDR2 YYDKDF (reference sequence). The CDR3 sequence: CATSRQGISTDTQYF. CDR3 nucleotide sequence: TGTGCCACCAGCAGACAGGGAATTAGCACAGATACGCAGTATTTT.

This chain links TRBV5-1 with TRBJ2-7; D is unclear. The germline gives CDR1 SGHRS, CDR2 YFSETQ. The CDR3 has 14 amino acids. Trimming left V 4 bases short and J 1 base short, with 12 bases between. In DNA, the CDR3 is TGCGCCAGCAGCCGCGTAGGCAATTCCTACGAGCAGTACTTC. This encodes CASSRVGNSYEQYF.

V usage is TRBV28 and J usage is TRBJ1-1, with unresolved D. Germline V gene sequence: CDR1 MDHEN, CDR2 SYDVKM. V was shortened by 7 bases and J by 5 bases, with 17 bases between the two germline ends. This CDR3 is built from 14 residues. The DNA of the CDR3 is TGTGCCAGCACCCTCTCGCGGGGTTGGACTGAAGCTTTCTTT. Its protein is CASTLSRGWTEAFF.